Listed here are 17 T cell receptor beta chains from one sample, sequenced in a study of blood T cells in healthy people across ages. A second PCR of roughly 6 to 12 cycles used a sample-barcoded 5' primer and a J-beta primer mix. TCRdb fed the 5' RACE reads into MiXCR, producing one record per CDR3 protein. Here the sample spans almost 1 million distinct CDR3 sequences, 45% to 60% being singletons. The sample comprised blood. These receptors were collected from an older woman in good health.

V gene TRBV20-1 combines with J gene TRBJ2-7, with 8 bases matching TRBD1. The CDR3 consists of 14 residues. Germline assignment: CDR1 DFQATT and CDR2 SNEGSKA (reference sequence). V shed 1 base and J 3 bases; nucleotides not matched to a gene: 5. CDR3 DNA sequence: TGCAGTGCTAGAGCCAAAGGACAGGGCTACGAGCAGTACTTC. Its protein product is CSARAKGQGYEQYF.

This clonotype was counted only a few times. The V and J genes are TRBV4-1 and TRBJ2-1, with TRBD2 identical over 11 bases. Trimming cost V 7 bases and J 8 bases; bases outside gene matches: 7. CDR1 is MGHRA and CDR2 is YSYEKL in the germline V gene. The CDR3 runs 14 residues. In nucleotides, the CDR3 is TGCGCCAGCAAAAGACTAGCGGGATTTGATGAGCAGTTCTTC. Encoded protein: CASKRLAGFDEQFF.

The CDR3 protein is CASSYPGGADEQYF. The CDR3 region has the DNA TGTGCCAGCAGTTATCCAGGGGGCGCGGACGAGCAGTACTTC. The chain uses TRBV28 and TRBJ2-5; 8 bases are shared with TRBD1. The J call may be mistaken, given a closer DNA end match to TRBJ2-7. CDR1 is MDHEN and CDR2 is SYDVKM in the germline V gene. CDR3 length: 14 amino acids.

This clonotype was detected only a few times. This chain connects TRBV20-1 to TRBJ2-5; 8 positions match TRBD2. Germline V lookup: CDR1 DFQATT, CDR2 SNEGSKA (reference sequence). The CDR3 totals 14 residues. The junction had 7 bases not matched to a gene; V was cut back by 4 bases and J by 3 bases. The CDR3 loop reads CSATSGTRKETQYF. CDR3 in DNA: TGCAGTGCTACGTCCGGGACTAGGAAAGAGACCCAGTACTTC.

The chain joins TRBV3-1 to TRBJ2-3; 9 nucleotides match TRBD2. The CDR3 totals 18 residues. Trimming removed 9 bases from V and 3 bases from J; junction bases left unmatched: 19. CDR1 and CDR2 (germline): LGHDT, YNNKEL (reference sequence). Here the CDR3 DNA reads TGTGCCAGTCCTTTAGCGTCCCGTCGGACTAGCGTGACAGATACGCAGTATTTT. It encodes CASPLASRRTSVTDTQYF.

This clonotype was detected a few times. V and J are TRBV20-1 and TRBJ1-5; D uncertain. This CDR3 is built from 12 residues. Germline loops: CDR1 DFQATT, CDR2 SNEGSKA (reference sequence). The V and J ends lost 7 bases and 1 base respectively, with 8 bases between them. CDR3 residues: CSVGRSNQPQHF. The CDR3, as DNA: TGCAGTGTAGGGAGGAGCAATCAGCCCCAGCATTTT.

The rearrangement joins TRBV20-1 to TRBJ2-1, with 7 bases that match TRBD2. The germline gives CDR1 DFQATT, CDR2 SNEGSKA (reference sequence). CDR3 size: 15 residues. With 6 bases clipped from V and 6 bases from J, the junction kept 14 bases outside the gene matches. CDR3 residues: CSAAGDYRRPNEQFF. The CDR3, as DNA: TGCAGTGCCGCCGGGGACTACCGTAGGCCCAATGAGCAGTTCTTC.

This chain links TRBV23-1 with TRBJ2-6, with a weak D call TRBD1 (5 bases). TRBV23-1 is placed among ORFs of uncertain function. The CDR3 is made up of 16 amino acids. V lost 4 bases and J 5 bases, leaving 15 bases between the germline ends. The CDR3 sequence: CASSPLRQGRANVLTF. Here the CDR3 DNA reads TGCGCCAGCAGTCCTCTCAGGCAGGGCAGGGCCAACGTCCTGACTTTC.

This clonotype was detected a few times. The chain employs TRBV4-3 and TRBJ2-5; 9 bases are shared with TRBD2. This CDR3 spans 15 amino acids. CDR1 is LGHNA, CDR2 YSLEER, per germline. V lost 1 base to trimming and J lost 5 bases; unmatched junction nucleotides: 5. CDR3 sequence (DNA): TGCGCCAGCAGCCAAGGGGCTAGCGGGATTGAGACCCAGTACTTC. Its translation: CASSQGASGIETQYF.

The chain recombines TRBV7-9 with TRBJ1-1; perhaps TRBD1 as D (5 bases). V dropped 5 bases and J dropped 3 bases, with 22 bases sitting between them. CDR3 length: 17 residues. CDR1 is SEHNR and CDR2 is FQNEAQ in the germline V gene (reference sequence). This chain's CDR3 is CASSRAPGTTQDTEAFF. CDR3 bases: TGTGCCAGCAGCCGAGCGCCCGGGACGACTCAGGACACTGAAGCTTTCTTT.

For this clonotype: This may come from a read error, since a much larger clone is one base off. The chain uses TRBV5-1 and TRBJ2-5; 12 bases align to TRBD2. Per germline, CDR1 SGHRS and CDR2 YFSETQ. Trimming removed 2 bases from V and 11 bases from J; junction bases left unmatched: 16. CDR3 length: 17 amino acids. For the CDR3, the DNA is TGCGCCAGCAGCTTTGGCGGGCTAGCGGGAGGGCAAAATGAGCAGTACTTC. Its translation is CASSFGGLAGGQNEQYF.

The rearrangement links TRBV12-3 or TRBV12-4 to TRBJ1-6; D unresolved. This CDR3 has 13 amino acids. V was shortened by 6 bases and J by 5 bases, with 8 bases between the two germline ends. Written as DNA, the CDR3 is TGTGCCAGCAGCAACGGGGATAATTCACCCCTCCACTTT. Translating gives CASSNGDNSPLHF.

Here the CDR3 DNA reads TGCGCCAGCAGCCAAGATAGAGTTTTAGCGGGAGGGCCGGGAGATACGCAGTATTTT. Amino acids: CASSQDRVLAGGPGDTQYF. This rearrangement joins TRBV4-3 to TRBJ2-3; TRBD2 agrees at 11 bases. Germline values: CDR1 LGHNA, CDR2 YSLEER. This CDR3 spans 19 amino acids. With 0 bases clipped from V and 5 bases from J, the junction kept 13 bases outside the gene matches.

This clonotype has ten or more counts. The CDR3 is CASSLYGDSNQPQHF. The CDR3 region has the DNA TGCGCCAGCAGCTTGTATGGGGATAGCAATCAGCCCCAGCATTTT. The chain has TRBV5-1 and TRBJ1-5, with D unclear. CDR1 SGHRS and CDR2 YFSETQ come from the germline V gene. Trimming stripped 1 base from V and 0 bases from J, with 8 bases between. The CDR3 has 15 residues.

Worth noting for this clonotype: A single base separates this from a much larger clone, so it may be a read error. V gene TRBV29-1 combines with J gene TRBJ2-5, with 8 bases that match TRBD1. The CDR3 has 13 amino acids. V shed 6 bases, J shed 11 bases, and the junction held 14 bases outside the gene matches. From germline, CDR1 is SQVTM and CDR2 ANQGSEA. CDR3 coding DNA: TGCAGCGTCCTGACAGGGGTTACCTACGTGCAGTACTTC. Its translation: CSVLTGVTYVQYF.

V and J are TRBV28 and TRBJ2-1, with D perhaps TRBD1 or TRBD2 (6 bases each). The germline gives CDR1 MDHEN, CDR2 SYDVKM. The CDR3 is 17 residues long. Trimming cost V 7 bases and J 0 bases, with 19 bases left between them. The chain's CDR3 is CASIVGGTLSSYNEQFF. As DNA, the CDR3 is TGTGCCAGCATAGTGGGGGGCACATTGAGCTCCTACAATGAGCAGTTCTTC.

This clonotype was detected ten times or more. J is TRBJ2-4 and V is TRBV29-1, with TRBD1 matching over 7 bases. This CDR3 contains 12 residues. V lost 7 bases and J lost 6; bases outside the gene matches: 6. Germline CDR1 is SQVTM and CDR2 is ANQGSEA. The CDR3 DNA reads TGCAGCGCTAACCGGGACAGAAACATTCAGTACTTC. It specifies CSANRDRNIQYF.